This T cell receptor (beta chain) came from a study of T-cell memory formation after mild COVID-19. Study-level results: While clones contracting from day 15 to 85 were balanced between CD4 and CD8, later expanders leaned CD4+. That cross-reactive memory joined was suggested by some responding clones appearing in pre-infection memory.

About this clonotype itself: What it binds is unknown.

MiXCR, run by TCRdb on the 5' RACE reads, gives a single entry per CDR3 protein. Among roughly 140,000 distinct CDR3 sequences listed, 11% to 15% were seen once. The sample was PBMCs or a T cell subset sorted from them (not recorded which). The origin of this receptor is an adult woman who had mild COVID-19 (a few samples of this study predate the infection). Cell type and time point are not known.

In DNA, the CDR3 is TGTGCCTGGAGTGTAGGAGCAGGGAACGAGCAGTACTTC. This codes for CAWSVGAGNEQYF. The chain recombines TRBV30 with TRBJ2-7; the D gene is possibly TRBD1 (5 bases). V lost 0 bases, J lost 5 bases, and 11 bases lay in between. The CDR3 runs to 13 residues. Germline-derived CDR1 and CDR2 are GTSNPN and SVGIG (reference sequence).